The 24 T cell receptor beta chains given below trace back to one sample, sequenced in a study of blood T cell repertoires in COVID-19. Libraries were prepared by immunoSEQ multiplex PCR; TCRdb keeps only in-frame clonotypes and omits some of them. The data hold about 200,000 clones, with around 80% observed a single time. Sequencing used peripheral blood. These receptors were obtained from a woman in her 70s with acute or convalescent COVID-19.

This clone was observed a single time. V and J are TRBV18 and TRBJ2-3, with a possible D match to TRBD1 (6 bases). Germline CDR1 reads KGHSH; CDR2 reads LQKENI. This CDR3 region has 13 residues. V was trimmed by 3 bases and J by 6 bases, leaving 10 bases between them. The CDR3 coding sequence is TGTGCCAGCTCACCCGCCCAGGGGGATACGCAGTATTTT. Translated, it gives CASSPAQGDTQYF. The full variable domain, completed using reference TRBV18 and TRBJ2-3, is NAGVMQNPRHLVRRRGQEARLRCSPMKGHSHVYWYRQLPEEGLKFMVYLQKENIIDESGMPKERFSAEFPKEGPSILRIQQVVRGDSAAYFCASSPAQGDTQYFGPGTRLTVL.

Concerning this clone: The sample carries other DNA sequences with the same CDR3. J is TRBJ1-4 and V is TRBV5-1, with TRBD1 matching over 8 bases. This CDR3 has 15 residues. From germline, CDR1 is SGHRS and CDR2 YFSETQ. V trimming: 0 bases; J trimming: 5 bases; junction bases outside the gene matches: 3. CDR3 in amino acids: CASSLAGTGNEKLFF. Here the CDR3 DNA reads TGCGCCAGCAGCTTGGCCGGGACAGGCAATGAAAAACTGTTTTTT.

On this clone: Other DNA sequences from this sample encode an identical CDR3 as well. V gene TRBV19 combines with J gene TRBJ1-2; TRBD1 might be the D (5 bases). CDR1 is LNHDA and CDR2 is SQIVND in the germline V gene (reference sequence). CDR3 length: 13 residues. The V and J ends lost 3 bases and 3 bases respectively, with 8 bases between them. In DNA, the CDR3 is TGTGCCAGTAGTATCGGGGGTGACTATGGCTACACCTTC. It is translated as CASSIGGDYGYTF.

The chain couples TRBV7-2 to TRBJ2-1, with 11 positions matching TRBD2. The CDR3 is 15 amino acids. V was clipped by 10 bases and J by 3 bases; unmatched bases: 8. Germline CDR1 is SGHTA and CDR2 is FQGNSA. In nucleotides, the CDR3 is TGTGCCACCAAGATAGCGGGGGGGCGCTACAATGAGCAGTTCTTC. The encoded protein is CATKIAGGRYNEQFF.

A few counts support this clone. This sequence joins TRBV19 and TRBJ2-7, with D perhaps TRBD2 (6 bases). Germline-derived CDR1 and CDR2 are LNHDA and SQIVND (reference sequence). The CDR3 has 16 amino acids. Trimming took 7 bases from V and 7 from J, leaving 26 bases between them. The DNA of the CDR3 is TGTGCCAGTACCCACGTTCTACAGTTCCTCGCGGGGGAGCAGTACTTC. Translation gives CASTHVLQFLAGEQYF.

This clone occurred a few times. This chain connects TRBV7-9 to TRBJ2-5; 11 bases fit TRBD2. V shed 1 base, J shed 3 bases, and the junction held 7 bases outside the gene matches. The CDR3 has 17 residues. Germline loops: CDR1 SEHNR, CDR2 FQNEAQ (reference sequence). This CDR3 is CASSLVLAGGPKETQYF. The CDR3 region has the DNA TGTGCCAGCAGCTTAGTTCTAGCGGGGGGACCAAAAGAGACCCAGTACTTC.

V and J are TRBV6-6 and TRBJ1-2; 8 nucleotides agree with TRBD1. Germline V gene lookup returns CDR1 MNHNY and CDR2 SVGAGI (reference sequence). The V and J ends lost 6 bases and 6 bases, in that order; junction bases with no gene match: 6. This CDR3 has 13 residues. The chain's CDR3 is CASRGTGSNGYTF. The CDR3 DNA is TGTGCCAGCAGGGGGACAGGCTCGAATGGCTACACCTTC.

The genes are TRBV19 and TRBJ2-5; 7 bases agree with TRBD2. With V trimmed by 6 bases and J by 9 bases, 16 bases remained unmatched. The CDR3 spans 15 residues. Germline CDR1 LNHDA, CDR2 SQIVND (reference sequence). The CDR3 region has the DNA TGTGCCAGTAGCGATTCGTCGAGGACTAGAGGGCCCCAGTACTTC. It translates to CASSDSSRTRGPQYF.

The chain is built from TRBV18 and TRBJ1-1; 8 bases align to TRBD1. This CDR3 has 17 amino acids. CDR1 and CDR2 (germline): KGHSH, LQKENI. The V segment lost 6 bases and the J segment 0 bases; nucleotides outside the gene matches: 12. CDR3 DNA: TGTGCCAGCTCCCCAGGGGGCGGCACCTTTATGAACACTGAAGCTTTCTTT. Protein product: CASSPGGGTFMNTEAFF.

The chain uses TRBV5-1 and TRBJ2-2; 12 bases map to TRBD2. The V and J ends lost 8 bases and 6 bases, in that order; junction bases with no gene match: 17. Germline CDR1 reads SGHRS; CDR2 reads YFSETQ. The CDR3 is 18 amino acids. In DNA form, the CDR3 reads TGCGCCAGTACCCGAAGGCTAGCGGGGGGGCGTTTATCCGGGGAGCTGTTTTTT. Residues: CASTRRLAGGRLSGELFF.

The chain couples TRBV9 to TRBJ2-3; 11 bases agree with TRBD2. CDR1 SGDLS and CDR2 YYNGEE come from the germline V gene. Trimming took 4 bases from V and 0 from J; bases not matched to a gene: 7. The CDR3 sequence is 17 residues long. CDR3 nucleotides: TGTGCCAGCAGCCCCTCCCTAGCGGGGGGTAGCACAGATACGCAGTATTTT. The encoded protein is CASSPSLAGGSTDTQYF. Using reference TRBV9 and TRBJ2-3 for the parts outside the CDR3, the full variable domain is DSGVTQTPKHLITATGQRVTLRCSPRSGDLSVYWYQQSLDQGLQFLIQYYNGEERAKGNILERFSAQQFPDLHSELNLSSLELGDSALYFCASSPSLAGGSTDTQYFGPGTRLTVL.

The genes are TRBV5-1 and TRBJ1-2, with D unresolved. The CDR3 has 13 residues. The germline CDR1 and CDR2 sequences are SGHRS and YFSETQ. Trimming left V 4 bases short and J 0 bases short, with 7 bases between. This CDR3 is CASSTGTNYGYTF. The CDR3, as DNA: TGCGCCAGCAGCACCGGGACTAACTATGGCTACACCTTC.

The V and J genes are TRBV5-4 and TRBJ1-5, with TRBD1 as a possible D gene (6 bases). Germline CDR1 and CDR2: SGHNT and YYREEE (reference sequence). The CDR3 is 14 amino acids. Trimming removed 4 bases from V and 5 bases from J, with 13 bases in between. The DNA of the CDR3 is TGTGCCAGCAGCCCAGGGGTTTTGGATCAGCCCCAGCATTTT. Protein: CASSPGVLDQPQHF.

This rearrangement joins TRBV19 to TRBJ2-3; D might be TRBD2 (6 bases). The germline V and J ends were trimmed by 4 bases and 6 bases, with 17 bases remaining between them. Germline CDR1 LNHDA, CDR2 SQIVND (reference sequence). The CDR3 totals 15 residues. As DNA, the CDR3 is TGTGCCAGTAGTAGGGGTTCGGGAGTGCTGGATACGCAGTATTTT. Translation gives CASSRGSGVLDTQYF.

The chain has TRBV23-1 and TRBJ2-7; 12 nucleotides line up with TRBD1. TRBV23-1 is designated an ORF whose function remains uncertain. The V segment lost 3 bases and the J segment 1 base; nucleotides outside the gene matches: 13. The CDR3 sequence is 19 residues long. The CDR3, as DNA: TGCGCCAGCAGTCAGTCGGGACAGGGGGCCATAGCGACGTCCTACGAGCAGTACTTC. Protein sequence: CASSQSGQGAIATSYEQYF.

The CDR3 here is CASKLTGGSYNEQFF. The DNA of the CDR3 is TGTGCCAGCAAATTAACAGGGGGCTCCTACAATGAGCAGTTCTTC. The chain links TRBV6-5 to TRBJ2-1; 8 bases line up with TRBD1. The CDR3 has 15 amino acids. Unmatched junction bases numbered 5, after V lost 7 bases and J lost 0 bases. Germline V gene data show CDR1 as MNHEY and CDR2 as SVGAGI.

The chain uses TRBV6-1 and TRBJ2-7; D remains ambiguous. CDR1 and CDR2 from the germline V gene are MNHNS and SASEGT. The CDR3 covers 14 residues. Trimming took off 0 bases at V and 4 bases at J, with 10 bases between the two ends. The CDR3 DNA sequence: TGTGCCAGCAGTGAAGCGCTTCACGGGTACGAGCAGTACGTC. It codes for CASSEALHGYEQYV.

The V call is TRBV4-1, the J call TRBJ1-2; D might be TRBD1 (5 bases). V was trimmed by 0 bases and J by 1 base, leaving 15 bases between them. This CDR3 comprises 17 residues. Germline loops: CDR1 MGHRA, CDR2 YSYEKL. The CDR3 protein is CASSQDGAGLGNYGYTF. DNA for the CDR3: TGCGCCAGCAGCCAAGATGGGGCAGGCTTGGGTAACTATGGCTACACCTTC.

The V call is TRBV5-5, the J call TRBJ2-3; a weak D match, TRBD1 (6 bases). V shed 3 bases and J shed 2 bases, with 10 bases lying between them. CDR3 length: 14 residues. Germline values: CDR1 SGHKS, CDR2 YYEKEE (reference sequence). CDR3 DNA: TGTGCCAGCAGCTCGGGACACCTCACAGATACGCAGTATTTT. Protein: CASSSGHLTDTQYF.

The V gene is TRBV5-6, the J gene TRBJ1-2, with TRBD1 matching 7 bases. The J segment lost 5 bases and the V segment lost 2 bases, leaving 9 bases of the junction unmatched. CDR3 length: 15 residues. CDR1 and CDR2 (germline): SGHDT, YYEEEE. This chain's CDR3 is CASSFTGQKQYGYTF. DNA of the CDR3: TGTGCCAGCAGCTTCACGGGACAGAAGCAATATGGCTACACCTTC.

The CDR3 region is CASSQLSRGIGNTIYF. The DNA for the CDR3 is TGTGCCAGCAGCCAACTGTCTCGGGGGATTGGAAACACCATATATTTT. The V gene is TRBV3-1 (or the pseudogene TRBV3-2), the J gene TRBJ1-3, with D possibly matching TRBD1 (5 bases). V lost 2 bases and J 3 bases, leaving 14 bases between the germline ends. The CDR3 consists of 16 residues. From germline, CDR1 is LGHDT and CDR2 YNNKEL (reference sequence).

This clone has only a few counts. The CDR3 loop is CASSRTAGNEQFF. The CDR3 bases are TGTGCCAGCAGTCGGACAGCCGGCAATGAGCAGTTCTTC. The chain combines TRBV12-3 or TRBV12-4 with TRBJ2-1; D is possibly TRBD1 (6 bases). This CDR3 region has 13 residues. Trimming took off 5 bases at V and 6 bases at J, with 11 bases between the two ends.

This clone was counted once. This chain uses TRBV5-1 with TRBJ1-6; 8 bases are a match to TRBD1. Germline CDR1 reads SGHRS; CDR2 reads YFSETQ. V trimming: 1 base; J trimming: 8 bases; junction bases outside the gene matches: 2. The CDR3 runs 14 residues. The CDR3 region is CASSLQGAYSPLHF. DNA of the CDR3: TGCGCCAGCAGCTTGCAGGGGGCCTATTCACCCCTCCACTTT.

The J gene is TRBJ2-2, the V gene TRBV11-2; weak D call: TRBD1 (5 bases). The V gene's germline CDR1 is SGHAT and CDR2 FQNNGV. The CDR3 consists of 16 residues. With 5 bases removed from V and 1 base from J, the gap between germline ends came to 14 bases. CDR3 DNA: TGTGCCAGCAGCCAGGGCCAGGCCAAGAACACCGGGGAGCTGTTTTTT. Translated: CASSQGQAKNTGELFF.